This T cell receptor beta chain emerged from a study of cytomegalovirus exposure and HLA in healthy donors. The study, taken as a whole, reports: Earlier findings revealed that most TCR beta V segments proved productive either about 87% or about 30% of the time.

PCR amplification relied on 60 Vbeta primers (plus 13 Jbeta primers). The protocol was immunoSEQ multiplex PCR, while the TCRdb copy is restricted to in-frame clones and leaves out a portion. Here the sample spans over 55,000 clones, 70% being singletons. As concerns this clone: Antigen unknown.

This clonotype was obtained from a woman in her fifties or sixties in good health and CMV-seropositive. The sample comprised PBMCs.

CDR3 loop: CASSTSPGLAGGGEQFF. The CDR3 nucleotides read TGTGCCAGCAGTACTAGCCCGGGACTAGCGGGAGGGGGTGAGCAGTTCTTC. The rearrangement uses TRBV7-2 and TRBJ2-1; 16 positions match TRBD2. The germline V gene has CDR1 SGHTA and CDR2 FQGNSA. With 6 bases clipped from V and 9 bases from J, the junction kept 11 bases outside the gene matches. CDR3 length: 17 amino acids.